In its sample, the clone carrying this T cell receptor beta chain was seen a few times. Its matching antigen is unknown. Axillary draining lymph nodes of breast cancer patients supplied the node samples. V lost 0 bases and J lost 7, with 15 bases in between. CDR1 is MNHNS, CDR2 SASEGT, per germline. The CDR3 is 15 residues long. In TCRdb, the multiplex PCR reads were re-called with MiXCR into one record per CDR3 protein. The sample includes fewer than 140,000 distinct CDR3 sequences, about 31% seen only once; the top ten take 5.5% to 6%. This sample is drawn from a study of breast tumors, draining lymph nodes, adjacent tissues. General observations from the study: Findings are consistent with lymph node origin and intratumoral expansion of most tumor T cells. Compared with basal-like, luminal-like tumors shared significantly more repertoire with nontumor tissue. The lymph node origin of tumor T cells was framed as consistent with a hypothesis, not demonstrated.

V and J are TRBV6-1 and TRBJ1-1; D is uncertain. The sample consisted of axillary lymph node tissue. The sequence was obtained from a female donor with breast cancer. Some clones in this sample may be carry-over from other donors' samples. CDR3 in amino acids: CASSEAWTGNGEAFF. CDR3 DNA: TGTGCCAGCAGTGAAGCCTGGACGGGGAACGGTGAAGCTTTCTTT.